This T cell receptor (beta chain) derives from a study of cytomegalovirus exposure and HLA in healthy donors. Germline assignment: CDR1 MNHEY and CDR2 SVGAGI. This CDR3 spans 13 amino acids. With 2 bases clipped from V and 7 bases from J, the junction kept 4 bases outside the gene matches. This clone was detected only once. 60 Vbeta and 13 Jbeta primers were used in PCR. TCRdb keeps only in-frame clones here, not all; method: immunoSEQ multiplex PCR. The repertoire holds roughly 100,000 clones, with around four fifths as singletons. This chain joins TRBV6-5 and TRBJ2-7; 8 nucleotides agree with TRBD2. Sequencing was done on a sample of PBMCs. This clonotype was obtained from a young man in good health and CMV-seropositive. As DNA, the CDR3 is TGTGCCAGCAGTTACGAGGGGACTAGGGAGCAGTACTTC. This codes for CASSYEGTREQYF.